This T cell receptor (beta chain) emerged from a study of cytomegalovirus exposure and HLA in healthy donors. Study information: The 120 validation repertoires, a later analysis reported, used the same platform as the approximately 730 repertoires from the first cohort.

Libraries were prepared by immunoSEQ multiplex PCR; TCRdb keeps only in-frame clonotypes and omits some of them. The table has about 160,000 clones, roughly 90% seen once. The CDR3 runs to 15 residues. V was shortened by 2 bases and J by 2 bases, with 12 bases between the two germline ends. Germline CDR1 and CDR2: MDHEN and SYDVKM. The source material was PBMCs. The clonotype was recovered from a woman under 40 in good health and CMV-seronegative. J is TRBJ1-2 and V is TRBV28; D may be TRBD1 (6 bases). CDR3 nucleotides: TGTGCCAGCAGTTTAATTGGGGGGCTGAACTATGGCTACACCTTC. The encoded protein is CASSLIGGLNYGYTF.